This T cell receptor beta chain emerged from a study of Graves' ophthalmopathy and Graves' hyperthyroidism. J lost 5 bases, V lost 5 bases, and 3 bases had no gene match. Germline CDR1 is SGHTA and CDR2 is FQGNSA. CDR3 length: 13 residues. General observations from the study: Discrimination between ophthalmopathy and stable hyperthyroidism by a 13-signature model showed 87.88% sensitivity and roughly 80% specificity.

Amplification targeted the TCR beta CDR3 regions, with RNA transcripts as the source material. Second-round multiplex PCR came after first-round RT-PCR with HTBI primers. TCRdb recomputed calls from the multiplex PCR reads with MiXCR, one row per CDR3 protein. The sample shows under 800,000 distinct CDR3 sequences, roughly 20% of them seen only once. This clonotype was found many times. Its antigen is undetermined. Hyperthyroidism counted as stable given no ophthalmopathy within 18 months of follow-up. Sequencing input: peripheral blood. This clonotype originated in a woman aged 18-29 years with stable Graves' hyperthyroidism. Some clones in this sample may be carry-over from other donors' samples. The chain couples TRBV7-2 to TRBJ1-2; 9 bases map to TRBD1. The CDR3 loop is CASSVGQGYGYTF. Here the CDR3 DNA reads TGTGCCAGCAGCGTGGGACAGGGTTATGGCTACACCTTC.